The clone carrying this TCR beta chain was counted only a few times. Antigen specificity is unknown. From germline, CDR1 is SGHVS and CDR2 FNYEAQ. Trimming stripped 0 bases from V and 0 bases from J, with 11 bases between. This CDR3 is built from 16 residues. Vbeta (60) and Jbeta (13) primers were used in the PCR. Original processing notes: Roughly 10 million shared chains were among around 80 million unique TCR beta chains counted in a later analysis. TCRdb's table, derived via immunoSEQ multiplex PCR, lists solely in-frame clones and lacks some. D and trimming were read from the DNA, whereas the V and J calls and clone size are those reported in that table. The table lists around 110,000 clones, roughly 79% of them singletons. Donors consisted of healthy bone marrow donors. The sample is drawn from a study of cytomegalovirus exposure and HLA in healthy donors. Regarding the study as a whole: Indistinguishable V segments, including TRBV6-2 and TRBV6-3, were excluded. CMV antigen specificity of a few CMV-associated chains was confirmed in vitro.

The material sequenced was PBMCs. The V and J genes are TRBV7-6 and TRBJ1-1; D call uncertain. The source is a woman younger than 45 in good health and CMV-seronegative. The CDR3 spells CASSLAAGGVNTEAFF. The CDR3 nucleotides read TGTGCCAGCAGCTTAGCAGCGGGTGGTGTGAACACTGAAGCTTTCTTT.